This T cell receptor beta chain stems from a study of CD8 T cells in ankylosing spondylitis. Study observations and caveats: Some of the motif variants had earlier been found in reactive arthritis patients' fluid and blood. What seemed typical of ankylosing spondylitis blood was a TCR beta motif built from roughly 8 highly homologous variants. Reported data indicate significant enrichment of disease-linked clones within matched ankylosing spondylitis synovial fluid.

This CDR3 spans 17 amino acids. V gave up 4 bases and J gave up 1 base; unmatched junction bases: 6. Germline CDR1 is LGHDT and CDR2 is YNNKEL (reference sequence). Libraries for TCR beta were made by quantitative 5'-RACE with molecular barcodes. TCRdb ran MiXCR on the 5' RACE reads and lists one entry per CDR3 protein. Of roughly 230,000 distinct CDR3 sequences listed, 18% are singletons. This clonotype was found a few times. As yet, its antigen is unknown. The origin of this receptor is a male donor with ankylosing spondylitis or in good health (not recorded which). The rearrangement links TRBV3-1 to TRBJ2-7, with 14 nucleotides matching TRBD2. The sequenced sample consisted of blood, either unsorted or a sorted T cell fraction (not recorded which). The CDR3 region is CASSPGTSGSLSYEQYF. CDR3 nucleotide sequence: TGTGCCAGCAGCCCCGGGACTAGCGGGAGTCTTTCCTACGAGCAGTACTTC.